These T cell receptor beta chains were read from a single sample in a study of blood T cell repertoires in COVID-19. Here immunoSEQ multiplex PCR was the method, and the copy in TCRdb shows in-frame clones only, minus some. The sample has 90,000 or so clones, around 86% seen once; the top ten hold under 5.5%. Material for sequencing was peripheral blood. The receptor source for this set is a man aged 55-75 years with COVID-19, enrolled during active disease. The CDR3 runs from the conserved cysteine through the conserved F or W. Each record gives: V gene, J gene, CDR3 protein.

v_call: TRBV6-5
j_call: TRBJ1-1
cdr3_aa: CASSRGHTEAFF

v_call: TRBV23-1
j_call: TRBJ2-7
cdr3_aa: CASSLDRYYEQYF

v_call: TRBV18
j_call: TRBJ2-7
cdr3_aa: CASSPAQLSYEQYF

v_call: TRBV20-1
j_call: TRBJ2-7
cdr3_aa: CSASSPGLAGSYEQYF

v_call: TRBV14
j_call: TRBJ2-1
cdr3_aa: CASTYSSYNEQFF

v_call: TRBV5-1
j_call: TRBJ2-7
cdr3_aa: CASSLLAGGPYEQYF

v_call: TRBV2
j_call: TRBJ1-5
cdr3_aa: CASSGGVGNQPQHF

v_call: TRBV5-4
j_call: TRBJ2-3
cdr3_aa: CASRSGLAGGGTDTQYF

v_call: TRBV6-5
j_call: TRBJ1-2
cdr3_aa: CASLPGGGRDHGYTF

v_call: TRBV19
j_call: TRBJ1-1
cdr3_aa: CASRPSRGGRNTEAFF

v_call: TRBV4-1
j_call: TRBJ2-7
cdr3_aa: CASSQGTGGTYEQYF

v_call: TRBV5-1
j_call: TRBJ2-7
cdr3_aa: CASSLRWASGYSYEQYF

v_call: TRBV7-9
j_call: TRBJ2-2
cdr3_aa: CASTSRARDYTGELFF

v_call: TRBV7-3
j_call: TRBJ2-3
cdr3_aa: CASSPPGLAGIGGQYF

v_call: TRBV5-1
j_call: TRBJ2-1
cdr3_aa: CASRLGAGVAGGPRNEQFF

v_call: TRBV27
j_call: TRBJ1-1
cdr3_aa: CASRRLNTEAFF

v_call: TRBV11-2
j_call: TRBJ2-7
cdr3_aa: CASSLSGIPREQYF

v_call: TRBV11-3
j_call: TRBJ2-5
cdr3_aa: CASSSRQGAVETQYF

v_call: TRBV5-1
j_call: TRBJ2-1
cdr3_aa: CASSLASGALSYNEQFF

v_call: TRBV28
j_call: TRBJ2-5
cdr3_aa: CASSPRQPQETQYF

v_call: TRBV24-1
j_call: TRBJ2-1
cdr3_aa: CATSDLLAGGDNEQFF

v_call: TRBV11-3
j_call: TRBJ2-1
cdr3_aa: CASTLGLAYNEQFF

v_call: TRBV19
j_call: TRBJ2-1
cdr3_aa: CASSTRQGARSYNEQFF

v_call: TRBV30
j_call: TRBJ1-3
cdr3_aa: CAWRLHRGSGNTIYF

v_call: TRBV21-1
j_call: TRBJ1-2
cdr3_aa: CASSVASGPRGYTF

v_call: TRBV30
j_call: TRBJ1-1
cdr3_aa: CATWGETNTEAFF

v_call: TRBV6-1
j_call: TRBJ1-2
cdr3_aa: CASSEGDTLTIGYTF

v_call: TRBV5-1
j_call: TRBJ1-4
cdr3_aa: CASSPPPTAVATNEKLFF

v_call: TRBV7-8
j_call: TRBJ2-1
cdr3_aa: CASSRRQGALAASYNEQFF

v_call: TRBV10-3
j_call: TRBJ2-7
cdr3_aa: CAISDGSSYEQYF

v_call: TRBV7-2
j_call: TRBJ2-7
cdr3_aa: CASSLGGDEQYF

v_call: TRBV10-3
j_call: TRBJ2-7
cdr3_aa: CAISESGGRAYEQYF

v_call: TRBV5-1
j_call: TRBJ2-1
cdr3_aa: CASSFLGGGSGNEQFF

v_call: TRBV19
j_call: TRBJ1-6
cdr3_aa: CASRGQGDGSPLHF

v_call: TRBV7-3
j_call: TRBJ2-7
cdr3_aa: CASSLVGGQGSSYEQYF

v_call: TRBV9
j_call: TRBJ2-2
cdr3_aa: CASSPRTSFNTGELFF

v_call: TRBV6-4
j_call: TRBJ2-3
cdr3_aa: CASSDSVSSATDTQYF

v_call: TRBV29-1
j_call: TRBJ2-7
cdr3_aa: CSARTDSYEQYF

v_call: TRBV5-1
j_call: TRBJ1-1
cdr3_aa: CASSLEDRGTEAFF